The entry that follows covers one T cell receptor (beta chain) sequence. Its recognized antigen is unknown. Base qualities are not recorded, but no much larger clone differs from it by a single base. This specimen comes from a study of the immune and genomic landscape of osteosarcoma (dated by TCRdb to 2020 to 2021). Describing the broader study: The overall cohort included some 48 pediatric and adult patients with high-grade osteosarcoma, and the median age at diagnosis was around 28 years (range about 5-90). Poor-risk disease was overrepresented in the cohort, as 73% of patients had an unfavorable pathologic response to standard therapy and roughly 66% had died. Patients in the overall cohort were roughly 56% male, and under 80% presented with localized disease at diagnosis. To define immunogenic potential, the study profiled osteosarcoma specimens using whole genome, RNA and T-cell receptor sequencing along with immunohistochemistry and reverse phase protein arrays. To characterize the osteosarcoma immunogenomic landscape, TCR sequencing results were integrated with transcriptome, protein array and immunostaining data. An explanation for the limited clinical activity of immune checkpoint inhibitors in osteosarcoma was sought in the study. A couple of samples from the same tumor site were contributed by each of three patients.

Beyond this particular receptor, the publication reports: Overall, productive TCR clonality was low, with a mean of 0.09 and a maximum of 0.3, which suggests limited clonal expansion of T cells. TCR productive clonality was higher in the immune-hot C3 cluster than the cold C1 cluster but still low overall. Alongside the frozen tumor specimens, matched blood was collected from only a couple of patients. A handful of cases had a single hyperexpanded clone dominating the repertoire, and all had fewer than 100 T-cell clonotypes. Clonality benchmarks came from external normal skin and healthy peripheral blood data rather than matched normal tissue. Sample size was not determined by any statistical method, because osteosarcoma is rare and every possible sample was collected.

TCR beta chain CDR3 regions were immunosequenced with the ImmunoSEQ Assay (Adaptive Biotechnologies). The paper's data handling went like this. The ImmunoSEQ Analyzer platform was used to export TCRB rearrangements, read counts, read proportions and gene usage. T-cell clonality was calculated on productive rearrangements as 1 minus Pielou's evenness. Clonal space homeostasis binned clonotypes as rare, small, medium, large or hyperexpanded (0.01 to 1 of the repertoire). TCR productive clonality was compared across immune clusters C1, C2 and C3 using the Wilcoxon rank sum test. What TCRdb holds here is the immuneACCESS table cut down to in-frame rearrangements. Part of the clones is not present; checked against another copy, under half of the missing clones reflect an unresolved V gene, and the others are unexplained. The V and J calls and clone size are taken from that table; D and trimming were inferred from the DNA. This sample lists a few hundred clones; 84% were detected once. The ten largest make up 25% to 30% of the sample.

Taken from cysteine to phenylalanine, the CDR3 has 13 residues. CDR3 DNA only is kept here, 39 bases in frame from base 1. In the germline V gene, CDR1 corresponds to MNHNS and CDR2 to SASEGT. Cut back by 10 bases and 0 bases, the V and J ends lie 9 bases apart. Post-treatment primary, local recurrence and metastasis tumors from poor-prognosis patients were used as specimens. This clonotype was obtained from a human donor with osteosarcoma. Sequencing was done on a sample of osteosarcoma tumor tissue from the thigh. The V and J genes are TRBV6-1 and TRBJ2-2, with the D segment identity uncertain. The sequence in DNA is TGTGCCACCTTATTCCCGAACACCGGGGAGCTGTTTTTT. Its protein product is CATLFPNTGELFF.